Following are 10 T cell receptor beta chains from one sample sequenced in a study of blood T cell repertoires in COVID-19. Method: immunoSEQ multiplex PCR; TCRdb's copy keeps in-frame clones and lacks some. Of hundreds of thousands of clones in the sample, almost 90% were seen once. The sample taken for sequencing was PBMCs or T cells enriched from blood (not recorded which). These receptors all stem from a woman aged 45-65 years with acute COVID-19.

The chain combines TRBV7-9 with TRBJ2-7, with 7 bases fitting TRBD1. Germline assignment: CDR1 SEHNR and CDR2 FQNEAQ (reference sequence). The V and J ends lost 0 bases and 1 base, in that order; junction bases with no gene match: 9. There are 17 residues in the CDR3. Written as DNA, the CDR3 is TGTGCCAGCAGCTTAGCGTCGGGACAGCGAAAATCCTACGAGCAGTACTTC. This gives the protein CASSLASGQRKSYEQYF.

This clone showed up just a few times. The gene calls are TRBV6-5 and TRBJ1-6; 11 bases align to TRBD1. CDR1 is MNHEY and CDR2 is SVGAGI in the germline V gene. V was clipped by 6 bases and J by 9 bases; unmatched bases: 4. CDR3 length equals 14 residues. The chain's CDR3 is CASSRDRGFSPLHF. The CDR3 nucleotides are TGTGCCAGCAGCCGGGACAGGGGGTTTTCACCCCTCCACTTT.

The chain joins TRBV29-1 to TRBJ1-5, with D possibly being TRBD1 (5 bases). The CDR3 is made up of 14 amino acids. The ends were cut back, 4 bases at V and 0 bases at J, with 10 bases in the middle. The germline V gene encodes CDR1 SQVTM and CDR2 ANQGSEA. CDR3 coding DNA: TGCAGCGTTGTACAGACAGATAGCAATCAGCCCCAGCATTTT. The encoded protein is CSVVQTDSNQPQHF.

Of note for this clone: A read error may produce the germline difference seen at one junction end. The chain combines TRBV19 with TRBJ2-7; the match to TRBD1 covers 7 bases. This CDR3 region has 15 residues. Germline V lookup: CDR1 LNHDA, CDR2 SQIVND (reference sequence). CDR3 nucleotide sequence: TGTGCCAGCAGTACAACCGGGACAGCCGCCTACGAGCAGTACTTC. It codes for CASSTTGTAAYEQYF.

The gene calls are TRBV7-9 and TRBJ2-7, with unresolved D. Germline V gives CDR1 SEHNR, CDR2 FQNEAQ (reference sequence). V lost 2 bases to trimming and J lost 2 bases, with 10 bases between them. The CDR3 is 14 residues long. CDR3: CASSLTSVPYEQYF. CDR3 sequence (DNA): TGTGCCAGCAGCTTAACGTCGGTCCCCTACGAGCAGTACTTC.

This clone showed up just once. V is TRBV12-5 and J is TRBJ1-1; the D gene is possibly TRBD1 (5 bases). The CDR3 has 11 amino acids. The germline V gene encodes CDR1 LGHNT and CDR2 FRNRAP. Trimming cost V 5 bases and J 10 bases, with 11 bases left between them. CDR3 amino acids: CASGRGEGAFF. DNA for the CDR3: TGTGCTAGTGGTCGGGGGGAGGGAGCTTTCTTT.

This chain links TRBV7-9 with TRBJ2-5, with D tentatively TRBD2 (6 bases). CDR1 is SEHNR and CDR2 is FQNEAQ in the germline V gene (reference sequence). The CDR3 is 14 residues long. The ends were cut back, 7 bases at V and 1 base at J, with 13 bases in the middle. The CDR3 reads CASNIRDSQETQYF. The DNA for the CDR3 is TGTGCCAGCAACATCCGGGACTCCCAAGAGACCCAGTACTTC. The variable domain in full, completed from reference TRBV7-9 and TRBJ2-5, reads DTGVSQNPRHKITKRGQNVTFRCDPISEHNRLYWYRQTLGQGPEFLTYFQNEAQLEKSRLLSDRFSAERPKGSFSTLEIQRTEQGDSAMYLCASNIRDSQETQYFGPGTRLLVL.

The CDR3 is CASSKALAGKYEQYF. The CDR3 coding sequence is TGTGCCAGCAGCAAAGCCCTAGCGGGAAAATACGAGCAGTACTTC. The chain recombines TRBV6-2 or TRBV6-3 with TRBJ2-7; 9 bases match TRBD2. This CDR3 comprises 15 residues. Germline assignment: CDR1 MNHEY and CDR2 SVGEGT. The trim removed 6 bases at V and 4 bases at J, leaving 10 bases unmatched.

The rearrangement links TRBV5-5 to TRBJ2-7; D possibly corresponds to TRBD1 (6 bases). Per the germline V gene, CDR1 is SGHKS and CDR2 is YYEKEE (reference sequence). Trimming shortened V by 4 bases and J by 3 bases, and 14 bases separated the two germline ends. The CDR3 loop spans 14 amino acids. The CDR3, as DNA: TGTGCCAGCAGCCTCGGACAGACGATCTACGAGCAGTACTTC. This gives the protein CASSLGQTIYEQYF.

This clone was recorded once. This chain joins TRBV27 and TRBJ2-1, with TRBD1 matching over 9 bases. Trimming cost V 2 bases and J 7 bases; bases outside gene matches: 6. This CDR3 spans 15 amino acids. The germline gives CDR1 MNHEY, CDR2 SMNVEV (reference sequence). Here the CDR3 reads CASSLGGQGRNEQFF. The CDR3 DNA reads as TGTGCCAGCAGTTTAGGGGGACAGGGACGGAATGAGCAGTTCTTC.